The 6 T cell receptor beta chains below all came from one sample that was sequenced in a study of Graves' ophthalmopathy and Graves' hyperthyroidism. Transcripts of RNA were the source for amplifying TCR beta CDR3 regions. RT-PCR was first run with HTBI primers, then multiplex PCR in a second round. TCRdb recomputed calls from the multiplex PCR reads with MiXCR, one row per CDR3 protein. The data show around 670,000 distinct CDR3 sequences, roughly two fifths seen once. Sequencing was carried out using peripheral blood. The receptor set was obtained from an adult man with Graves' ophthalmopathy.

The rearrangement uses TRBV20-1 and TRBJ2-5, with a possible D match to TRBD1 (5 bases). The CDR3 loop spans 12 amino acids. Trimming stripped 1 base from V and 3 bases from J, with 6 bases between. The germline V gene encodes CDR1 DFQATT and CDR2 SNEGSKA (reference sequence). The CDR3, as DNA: TGCAGTGCTAGAGCCAGGGAAGAGACCCAGTACTTC. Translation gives CSARAREETQYF.

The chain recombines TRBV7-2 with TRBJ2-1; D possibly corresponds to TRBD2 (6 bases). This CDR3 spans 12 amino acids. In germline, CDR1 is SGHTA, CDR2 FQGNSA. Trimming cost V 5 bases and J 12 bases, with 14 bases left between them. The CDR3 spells CASSEPQGGQFF. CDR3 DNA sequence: TGTGCCAGCAGCGAACCTCAGGGAGGGCAGTTCTTC.

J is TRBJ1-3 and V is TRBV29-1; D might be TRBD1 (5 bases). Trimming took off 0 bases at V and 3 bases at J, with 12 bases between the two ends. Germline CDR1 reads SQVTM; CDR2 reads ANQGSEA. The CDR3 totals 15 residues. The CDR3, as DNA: TGCAGCGTTGAAGACGGACGGGACTATGGAAACACCATATATTTT. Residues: CSVEDGRDYGNTIYF.

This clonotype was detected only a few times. The chain's CDR3 is CSASVQTYSNQPQHF. DNA of the CDR3: TGCAGTGCTAGTGTACAAACTTATAGCAATCAGCCCCAGCATTTT. The V and J genes are TRBV20-1 and TRBJ1-5; D not resolved. CDR1 and CDR2 (germline): DFQATT, SNEGSKA (reference sequence). The CDR3 length is 15 residues. V was shortened by 3 bases and J by 0 bases, with 12 bases between the two germline ends.

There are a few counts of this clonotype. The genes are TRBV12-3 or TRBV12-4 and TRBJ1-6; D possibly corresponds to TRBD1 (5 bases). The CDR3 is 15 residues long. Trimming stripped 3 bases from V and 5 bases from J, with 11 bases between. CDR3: CASSLHGTDNSPLHF. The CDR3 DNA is TGTGCCAGCAGTTTGCATGGGACGGATAATTCACCCCTCCACTTT.

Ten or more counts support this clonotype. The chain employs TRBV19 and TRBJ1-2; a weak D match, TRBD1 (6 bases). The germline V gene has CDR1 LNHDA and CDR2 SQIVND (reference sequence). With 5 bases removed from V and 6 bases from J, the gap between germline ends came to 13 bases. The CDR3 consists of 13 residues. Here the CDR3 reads CASSLQGKDGYTF. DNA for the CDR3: TGTGCCAGTAGTCTACAGGGTAAGGATGGCTACACCTTC.